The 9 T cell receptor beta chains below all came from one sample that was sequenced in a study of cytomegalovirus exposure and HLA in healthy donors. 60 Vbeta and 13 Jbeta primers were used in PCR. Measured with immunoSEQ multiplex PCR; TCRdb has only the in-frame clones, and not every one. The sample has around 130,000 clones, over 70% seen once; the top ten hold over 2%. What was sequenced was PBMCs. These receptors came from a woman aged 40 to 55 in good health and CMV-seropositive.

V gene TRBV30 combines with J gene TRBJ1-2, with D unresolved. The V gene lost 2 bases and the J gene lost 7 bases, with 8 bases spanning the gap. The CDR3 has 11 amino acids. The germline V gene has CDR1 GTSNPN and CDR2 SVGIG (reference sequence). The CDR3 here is CAWSPSGGYTF. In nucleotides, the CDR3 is TGTGCCTGGAGTCCCTCCGGTGGCTACACCTTC.

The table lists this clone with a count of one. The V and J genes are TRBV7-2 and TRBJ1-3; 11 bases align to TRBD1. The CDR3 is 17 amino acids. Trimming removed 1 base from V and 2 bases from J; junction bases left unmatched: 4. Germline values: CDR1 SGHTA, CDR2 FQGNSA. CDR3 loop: CASSLGTGGEPGNTIYF. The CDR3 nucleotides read TGTGCCAGCAGCTTAGGGACAGGGGGCGAGCCTGGAAACACCATATATTTT.

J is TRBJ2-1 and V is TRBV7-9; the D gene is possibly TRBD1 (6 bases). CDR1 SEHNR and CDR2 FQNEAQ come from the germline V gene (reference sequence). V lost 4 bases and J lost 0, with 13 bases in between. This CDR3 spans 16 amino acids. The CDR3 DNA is TGTGCCAGCAGCTCAAAGGGGGTGAGCTCCTACAATGAGCAGTTCTTC. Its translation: CASSSKGVSSYNEQFF.

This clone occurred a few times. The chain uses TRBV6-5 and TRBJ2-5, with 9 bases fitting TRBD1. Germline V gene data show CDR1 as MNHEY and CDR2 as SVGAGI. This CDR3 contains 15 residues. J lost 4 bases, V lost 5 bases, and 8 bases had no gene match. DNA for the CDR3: TGTGCCAGCAGTCGCAACAGGGGGCGCCTAGAGACCCAGTACTTC. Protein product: CASSRNRGRLETQYF.

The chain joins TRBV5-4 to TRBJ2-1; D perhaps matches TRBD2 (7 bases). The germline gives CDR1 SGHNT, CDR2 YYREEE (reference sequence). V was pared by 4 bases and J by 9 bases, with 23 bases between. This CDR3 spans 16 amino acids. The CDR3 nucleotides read TGTGCCAGCAGCCAACGGGGGCGGGGGCCCTACGGTGAGCAGTTCTTC. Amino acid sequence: CASSQRGRGPYGEQFF.

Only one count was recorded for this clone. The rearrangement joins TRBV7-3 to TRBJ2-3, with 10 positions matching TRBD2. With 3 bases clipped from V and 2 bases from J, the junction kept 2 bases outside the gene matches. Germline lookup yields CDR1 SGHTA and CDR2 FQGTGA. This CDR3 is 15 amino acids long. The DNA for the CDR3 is TGTGCCAGCAGCTTTCTAGCGGGGGTCACAGATACGCAGTATTTT. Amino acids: CASSFLAGVTDTQYF.

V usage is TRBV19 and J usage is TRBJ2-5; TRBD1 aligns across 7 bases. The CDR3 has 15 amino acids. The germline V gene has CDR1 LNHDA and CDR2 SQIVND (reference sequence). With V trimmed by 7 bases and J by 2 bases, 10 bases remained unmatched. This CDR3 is CASTFGRGWQETQYF. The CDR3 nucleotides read TGTGCCAGTACATTCGGCAGGGGGTGGCAAGAGACCCAGTACTTC.

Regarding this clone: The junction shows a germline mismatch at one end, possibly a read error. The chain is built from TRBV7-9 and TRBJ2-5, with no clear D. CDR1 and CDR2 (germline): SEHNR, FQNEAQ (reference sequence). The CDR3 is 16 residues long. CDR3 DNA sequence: TGTTCCAGCAGCTTATATACGTCGAGAGATCAAGAGACCCAGTACTTC. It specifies CSSSLYTSRDQETQYF.

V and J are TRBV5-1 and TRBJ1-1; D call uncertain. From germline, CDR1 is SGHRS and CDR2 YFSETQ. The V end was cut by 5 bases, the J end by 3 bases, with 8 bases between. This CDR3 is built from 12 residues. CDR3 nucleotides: TGCGCCAGCAGTACCGGGGACACTGAAGCTTTCTTT. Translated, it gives CASSTGDTEAFF.